This is a list of T cell receptor beta chains from one sample in a study of brain metastases from non-small cell lung cancer. Clones were read by immunoSEQ multiplex PCR, and TCRdb kept only the in-frame ones, dropping some. This sample carries 15,000 or so clones, around four fifths of them seen once, and the ten largest clones take 7.7%. Sequences were obtained from primary lung tumor tissue. Every receptor here comes from a donor aged 40 or over with non-small cell lung cancer. Each CDR3 is given with its conserved first and last residue. A D gene is named only where the DNA matches it firmly. A row's size may be missing; if present it is once, few, many or a size class.

>NA|TRBD1|TRBV7-6|TRBJ2-1
TGTGCCAGCAGCTCCCTGATCCGGGACAGGGGGTCGGGTAATGAGCAGTTCTTC
CASSSLIRDRGSGNEQFF
>NA|NA|TRBV19|TRBJ2-1
TGTGCCAGTAGTTCAGGGGGGACGCGGGGCCGGTACAATGAGCAGTTCTTC
CASSSGGTRGRYNEQFF
>NA|TRBD1|TRBV7-2|TRBJ2-5
TGTGCCAGCAGCTTACCCAGACAGGGGGCATGGCGGCAAGAGACCCAGTACTTC
CASSLPRQGAWRQETQYF
>NA|NA|TRBV27|TRBJ2-6
TGTGCCAGCACAAATCCCGGGACACCTCTCTCTGGGGCCAACGTCCTGACTTTC
CASTNPGTPLSGANVLTF
>NA|NA|TRBV7-2|TRBJ1-2
TGTGCCAGCAGCTTAGATTATGACCTAAACTATGGCTACACCTTC
CASSLDYDLNYGYTF
>once|NA|TRBV4-1|TRBJ1-1
TGCGCCAGCAGCCAATCCCAAGGGGGGGACACTGAAGCTTTCTTT
CASSQSQGGDTEAFF
>NA|TRBD1|TRBV7-9|TRBJ2-3
TGTGCCAGCAGCCCCGGACAGGCGCCCACAGATACGCAGTATTTT
CASSPGQAPTDTQYF
>NA|NA|TRBV2|TRBJ1-2
TGTGCCAGCAGTGAAGTTGAGTATGGCTACACCTTC
CASSEVEYGYTF
>few|TRBD2|TRBV30|TRBJ2-1
TGTGCCTGGTGGCCTAGCGGGGGTGGGCAGTTCTTC
CAWWPSGGGQFF
>few|NA|TRBV19|TRBJ1-2
TGTGCCAGTAGACCAAGGGGGGGCCATTATGGCTACACCTTC
CASRPRGGHYGYTF
>NA|NA|TRBV4-3|TRBJ1-2
TGCGCCAGCAGCCAAGGTTGGGGGGGGTTCTATGGCTACACCTTC
CASSQGWGGFYGYTF
>NA|TRBD1|TRBV6-5|TRBJ1-5
TGTGCCAGCAGCTCCTCGACAGGGAACAATCAGCCCCAGCATTTT
CASSSSTGNNQPQHF
>NA|NA|TRBV7-6|TRBJ2-3
TGTGCCAGCAGCTTAGAGTATAGGTTCACAGATACGCAGTATTTT
CASSLEYRFTDTQYF
>NA|TRBD1|TRBV24-1|TRBJ1-2
TGTGCCACCTGGGACAGGGTTGGAGGCTACACCTTC
CATWDRVGGYTF
>NA|NA|TRBV3-1/TRBV3-2|TRBJ2-7
TGTGCCAGCAGCCCCTCGACAGGGAGGGACTACGAGCAGTACTTC
CASSPSTGRDYEQYF
>NA|TRBD2|TRBV11-2|TRBJ2-3
TGTGCCAGCAGGCTTCGACTAGCGGGGGGACTTCTTAGCACAGATACGCAGTATTTT
CASRLRLAGGLLSTDTQYF
>NA|TRBD2|TRBV6-5|TRBJ2-1
TGTGCCAGCACCCAACTAGCGGGGGGGATAGAGGCGCAGTTCTTC
CASTQLAGGIEAQFF
>NA|TRBD1|TRBV6-5|TRBJ1-5
TGTGCCAGCAGGTCCGGGACAGGGGGTAATCAGCCCCAGCATTTT
CASRSGTGGNQPQHF
>NA|TRBD1|TRBV4-3|TRBJ1-2
TGCGCCAGCAGCCCCGGGACAGGGGAACTCTATGGCTACACCTTC
CASSPGTGELYGYTF
>NA|TRBD1|TRBV11-2|TRBJ1-3
TGTGCCACCGCCCCGGACAGGGGGCCTCCCCTCTCTGGAAACACCATATATTTT
CATAPDRGPPLSGNTIYF
>NA|NA|TRBV19|TRBJ2-2
TGTGCCAGTACCCAGCCGACAGGATCCGGGGAGCTGTTTTTT
CASTQPTGSGELFF
>once|NA|TRBV3-1/TRBV3-2|TRBJ2-3
TGTGCCAGCAGCCTCAGATCTAGCACAGATACGCAGTATTTT
CASSLRSSTDTQYF
>NA|NA|TRBV7-9|TRBJ2-2
TGTGCCAGCAGCTTTCGGACATACAACACCGGGGAGCTGTTTTTT
CASSFRTYNTGELFF
>NA|TRBD1|TRBV19|TRBJ2-1
TGTGCCAGTAGTAGCTCTACACCCCGGGACAGCAATGAGCAGTTCTTC
CASSSSTPRDSNEQFF
>NA|NA|TRBV30|TRBJ2-3
TGTGCCGGCAGGGTAAAAGTGGGAGATACGCAGTATTTT
CAGRVKVGDTQYF
>NA|NA|TRBV4-1|TRBJ2-3
TGCGCCAGCAGCCAAGGAAGGCTGTGGGCGGATACGCAGTATTTT
CASSQGRLWADTQYF
>NA|NA|TRBV12-3/TRBV12-4|TRBJ1-1
TGTGCCAGCAGTTTTAGGGAAGGGGCTGAAGCTTTCTTT
CASSFREGAEAFF
>NA|NA|TRBV28|TRBJ1-3
TGTGCCAGCAGCCCAGTTGCGGGAAACACCATATATTTT
CASSPVAGNTIYF
>NA|TRBD1|TRBV18|TRBJ1-1
TGTGCCAGCTCACCTAGACAGGGGGAAGCTTTCTTT
CASSPRQGEAFF